The 11 T cell receptor beta chains below all came from one sample that was sequenced in a study of blood T cells in healthy people across ages. A second PCR of roughly 7 to 11 cycles used a sample-barcoded 5' primer and a J-beta primer mix. TCRdb used MiXCR to reprocess the 5' RACE reads, holding one entry per CDR3 protein. This table has 600,000 to 800,000 distinct CDR3 sequences, more than 45% appearing once. Sequencing input: blood. The origin of the receptors is a woman older than 75 in good health.

This chain links TRBV7-2 with TRBJ2-5, with D unclear. CDR3 size: 14 residues. V gave up 4 bases and J gave up 1 base, with 10 bases separating them. CDR1 SGHTA and CDR2 FQGNSA come from the germline V gene. Here the CDR3 reads CASSSRAIQETQYF. The CDR3 bases are TGTGCCAGCAGCTCTCGGGCCATCCAAGAGACCCAGTACTTC.

This clonotype was counted only a few times. V and J are TRBV20-1 and TRBJ2-5; TRBD2 matches 10 bases. Losses at the gene ends were 1 base for V and 11 bases for J; bases not matched to a gene: 10. This CDR3 contains 14 residues. Germline loops: CDR1 DFQATT, CDR2 SNEGSKA (reference sequence). CDR3 loop: CSARATSGTNEQYF. The CDR3 bases are TGCAGTGCTAGAGCCACTAGCGGGACTAATGAGCAGTACTTC.

The rearrangement joins TRBV11-1 to TRBJ2-3; 9 nucleotides align to TRBD2. Germline V gene data show CDR1 as SGHAT and CDR2 as FQDESV (reference sequence). Trimming removed 8 bases from V and 2 bases from J; junction bases left unmatched: 11. The CDR3 covers 16 residues. The CDR3 DNA follows: TGTGCCAGCGGCCCCCATAGCGGGGGCCACACAGATACGCAGTATTTT. Its translation is CASGPHSGGHTDTQYF. Filled out from reference TRBV11-1 and TRBJ2-3, the complete variable domain reads EAEVAQSPRYKITEKSQAVAFWCDPISGHATLYWYRQILGQGPELLVQFQDESVVDDSQLPKDRFSAERLKGVDSTLKIQPAELGDSAMYLCASGPHSGGHTDTQYFGPGTRLTVL.

The chain joins TRBV6-5 to TRBJ1-1; no reliable D call. The length of the CDR3 is 13 residues. CDR1 and CDR2 (germline): MNHEY, SVGAGI. Trimming took off 0 bases at V and 8 bases at J, with 10 bases between the two ends. CDR3 sequence (DNA): TGTGCCAGCAGTTACTCGCCAGGCTTGGAAGCTTTCTTT. This translates into CASSYSPGLEAFF.

This clonotype showed up many times. The rearrangement uses TRBV28 and TRBJ2-1; maybe TRBD1 (5 bases). CDR1 is MDHEN, CDR2 SYDVKM, per germline. CDR3 length: 15 residues. V lost 3 bases and J 8 bases, leaving 17 bases between the germline ends. CDR3 protein: CASSLVAGNEDEQFF. In nucleotides, the CDR3 is TGTGCCAGCAGTTTGGTCGCAGGGAACGAGGATGAGCAGTTCTTC.

There are many counts of this clonotype. CDR3 sequence: CSATPLTSGPYEQYF. CDR3 sequence (DNA): TGCAGTGCTACTCCCCTGACTAGCGGACCCTACGAGCAGTACTTC. The rearrangement joins TRBV20-1 to TRBJ2-7, with 9 bases matching TRBD2. Germline CDR1 DFQATT, CDR2 SNEGSKA (reference sequence). This CDR3 spans 15 amino acids. Trimming cost V 4 bases and J 2 bases; bases outside gene matches: 9.

In regard to this clonotype: A much larger clone differs by one base, so this may be a read error. The chain links TRBV29-1 to TRBJ2-1; a possible D gene is TRBD2 (6 bases). The CDR3 totals 14 residues. Germline V lookup: CDR1 SQVTM, CDR2 ANQGSEA. Trimming shortened V by 6 bases and J by 6 bases, and 18 bases separated the two germline ends. The CDR3 region is CSVDPGDLFNEQFF. DNA for the CDR3: TGCAGCGTCGACCCGGGAGATCTTTTCAATGAGCAGTTCTTC.

This clonotype was seen a handful of times. The chain couples TRBV29-1 to TRBJ2-5; no clear D gene. In germline, CDR1 is SQVTM, CDR2 ANQGSEA. Trimming pared 7 bases from V and 4 bases from J, leaving 19 bases between. The CDR3 is 14 amino acids. The CDR3 DNA reads TGCAGCGACCGGGTGGGTCTTAAAGGAGAGACCCAGTACTTC. This sequence encodes CSDRVGLKGETQYF. Filled out from reference TRBV29-1 and TRBJ2-5, the complete variable domain reads SAVISQKPSRDICQRGTSLTIQCQVDSQVTMMFWYRQQPGQSLTLIATANQGSEATYESGFVIDKFPISRPNLTFSTLTVSNMSPEDSSIYLCSDRVGLKGETQYFGPGTRLLVL.

This clonotype was counted only a few times. The chain is built from TRBV18 and TRBJ2-7, with 8 nucleotides matching TRBD2. Looked up from germline, CDR1 is KGHSH and CDR2 is LQKENI. V trimming: 6 bases; J trimming: 0 bases; junction bases outside the gene matches: 13. CDR3 length: 17 amino acids. CDR3 residues: CASSRGASGHLSYEQYF. DNA of the CDR3: TGTGCCAGCTCCCGTGGAGCTAGCGGGCACCTCTCCTACGAGCAGTACTTC.

The chain uses TRBV6-1 and TRBJ2-4; weak D call: TRBD1 (6 bases). The J call may be faulty, since TRBJ2-7 better matches the DNA end. CDR1 is MNHNS and CDR2 is SASEGT in the germline V gene. The CDR3 covers 18 residues. CDR3 in amino acids: CASSTQRGTGMSPHEQYF. In DNA form, the CDR3 reads TGTGCCAGCAGTACACAGAGAGGAACAGGGATGAGCCCCCACGAGCAGTACTTC.

This sequence joins TRBV12-3 or TRBV12-4 and TRBJ2-3; no firm D call. This CDR3 has 13 residues. Trimming pared 6 bases from V and 11 bases from J, leaving 18 bases between. CDR3 coding DNA: TGTGCCAGCAGATCCGGTCAGTTGGTTGGGCAGTATTTT. This sequence encodes CASRSGQLVGQYF.